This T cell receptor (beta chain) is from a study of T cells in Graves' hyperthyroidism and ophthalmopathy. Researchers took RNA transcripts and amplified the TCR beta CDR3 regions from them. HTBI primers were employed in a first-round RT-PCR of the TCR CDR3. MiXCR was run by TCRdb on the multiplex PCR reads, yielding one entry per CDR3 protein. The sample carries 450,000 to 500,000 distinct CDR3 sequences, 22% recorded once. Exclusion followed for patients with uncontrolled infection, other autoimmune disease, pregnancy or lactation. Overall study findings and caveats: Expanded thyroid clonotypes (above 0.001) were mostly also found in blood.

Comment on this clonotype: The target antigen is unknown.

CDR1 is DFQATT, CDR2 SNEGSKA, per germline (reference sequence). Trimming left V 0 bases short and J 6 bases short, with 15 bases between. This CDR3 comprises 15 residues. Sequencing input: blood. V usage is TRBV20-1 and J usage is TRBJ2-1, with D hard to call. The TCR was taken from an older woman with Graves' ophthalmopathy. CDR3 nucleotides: TGCAGTGCTAGAGACCGGGTGCTCCTCTCCAATGAGCAGTTCTTC. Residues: CSARDRVLLSNEQFF.